Shown below are 30 T cell receptor beta chains from a single sample sequenced in a study of T cell changes during pregnancy in multiple sclerosis. Repertoires were generated with immunoSEQ multiplex PCR, while TCRdb's copy carries only in-frame clones and drops some. Altogether about 87,000 clones are present, just under 95% being singletons, with the ten largest covering more than 1.1%. This material consisted of peripheral blood, taken in the third trimester of pregnancy. The receptor source for this set is a female donor in good health, enrolled as a control in a pregnancy study.

This chain links TRBV27 with TRBJ2-2; the match to TRBD2 covers 13 bases. Germline V CDR1 and CDR2: MNHEY, SMNVEV (reference sequence). After removal of 5 bases from V and 7 bases from J, the junction contained 4 bases not matched to a gene. This CDR3 has 15 amino acids. The CDR3 DNA reads TGTGCCAGCAGTAAACTAGCGGGAGGGGTCGGGGAGCTGTTTTTT. Translating it yields CASSKLAGGVGELFF.

This clone was seen only once. This chain connects TRBV27 to TRBJ2-1, with TRBD1 as a possible D gene (6 bases). CDR1 and CDR2 from the germline V gene are MNHEY and SMNVEV (reference sequence). The CDR3 has 16 residues. V was cut by 3 bases and J by 4 bases, with 16 bases left in between. The CDR3 loop reads CASSLGAAGVYNEQFF. The CDR3 DNA sequence: TGTGCCAGCAGTTTGGGCGCGGCAGGGGTTTACAATGAGCAGTTCTTC.

The rearrangement uses TRBV4-2 and TRBJ1-5, with D tentatively TRBD1 (5 bases). The CDR3 runs to 14 residues. CDR1 and CDR2 from the germline V gene are LGHNA and YNFKEQ. The germline V and J ends were trimmed by 0 bases and 11 bases, with 14 bases remaining between them. In DNA, the CDR3 is TGTGCCAGCAGCCAAGAGGGGGGATATTGGACCCAGCATTTT. Translated, it gives CASSQEGGYWTQHF.

This rearrangement joins TRBV4-2 to TRBJ2-2, with TRBD2 matching 11 bases. CDR3 size: 19 residues. Germline V gene lookup returns CDR1 LGHNA and CDR2 YNFKEQ. J lost 0 bases, V lost 3 bases, and 9 bases had no gene match. The CDR3 spells CASSQRVLAGGSNTGELFF. The CDR3 DNA reads as TGTGCCAGCAGCCAGAGGGTTCTAGCGGGAGGATCGAACACCGGGGAGCTGTTTTTT.

The CDR3 DNA reads TGTGCCAGCAGCCACAACACGGGGGTTTGGGAGCAGTACTTC. As protein: CASSHNTGVWEQYF. The V and J genes are TRBV4-2 and TRBJ2-7; the D gene is possibly TRBD2 (6 bases). The germline V gene encodes CDR1 LGHNA and CDR2 YNFKEQ. The CDR3 contains 14 residues. Trimming pared 3 bases from V and 7 bases from J, leaving 16 bases between.

This clone appeared once. The chain links TRBV19 to TRBJ1-1; D ambiguous. Per the germline V gene, CDR1 is LNHDA and CDR2 is SQIVND (reference sequence). The CDR3 length is 13 residues. V was trimmed by 9 bases and J by 5 bases, leaving 16 bases between them. The DNA of the CDR3 is TGTGCCAGCAAGATGGGAGGTGGGACTGAAGCTTTCTTT. Translating it yields CASKMGGGTEAFF.

There are a few counts of this clone. This chain connects TRBV18 to TRBJ1-1, with D tentatively TRBD1 (6 bases). Germline CDR1 KGHSH, CDR2 LQKENI. Trimming took off 3 bases at V and 4 bases at J, with 9 bases between the two ends. The CDR3 is made up of 13 amino acids. In DNA form, the CDR3 reads TGTGCCAGCTCACCGGAACAGGGCACTGAAGCTTTCTTT. Amino acids: CASSPEQGTEAFF.

The chain joins TRBV15 to TRBJ2-7, with D perhaps matching TRBD2 (5 bases). Trimming removed 0 bases at V and 5 bases at J, with 23 bases between. Germline V gives CDR1 LNHNV, CDR2 YYDKDF (reference sequence). The CDR3 contains 18 residues. The CDR3 DNA is TGTGCCACCAGCAGAGATCCTATAGCATTAGGGAGAGCGGACGAGCAGTACTTC. It encodes CATSRDPIALGRADEQYF.

The gene calls are TRBV28 and TRBJ1-2; D is possibly TRBD1 (6 bases). V lost 6 bases, J lost 8 bases, and 16 bases lay in between. This CDR3 is 13 amino acids long. Germline-derived CDR1 and CDR2 are MDHEN and SYDVKM. In DNA, the CDR3 is TGTGCCAGCAGATCCGGACAGAAAAAGGGCTACACCTTC. Translated, it gives CASRSGQKKGYTF.

The V gene is TRBV7-8, the J gene TRBJ2-3; 10 nucleotides align to TRBD2. After removal of 7 bases from V and 3 bases from J, the junction contained 19 bases not matched to a gene. CDR1 SGHVS and CDR2 FQNEAQ come from the germline V gene. There are 19 residues in the CDR3. The CDR3 is CASKGIWSLAGAKTDTQYF. DNA of the CDR3: TGTGCCAGCAAGGGTATTTGGTCGCTAGCGGGAGCAAAAACAGATACGCAGTATTTT.

The CDR3 spells CAIRGQGGNYEQYF. The CDR3 bases are TGTGCCATCAGGGGACAGGGGGGGAACTACGAGCAGTACTTC. The chain employs TRBV10-3 and TRBJ2-7; 11 bases are shared with TRBD1. CDR3 length equals 14 residues. V was clipped by 6 bases and J by 3 bases; unmatched bases: 4. Germline V lookup: CDR1 ENHRY, CDR2 SYGVKD.

The rearrangement uses TRBV4-2 and TRBJ2-5, with TRBD2 identical over 11 bases. The J segment lost 2 bases and the V segment lost 2 bases, leaving 4 bases of the junction unmatched. CDR3 length: 16 amino acids. Germline CDR1 is LGHNA and CDR2 is YNFKEQ. CDR3 in amino acids: CASSQSGTSGQETQYF. CDR3 nucleotide sequence: TGTGCCAGCAGCCAATCCGGGACTAGCGGACAAGAGACCCAGTACTTC.

The genes are TRBV5-1 and TRBJ1-4, with TRBD1 matching over 7 bases. V was pared by 3 bases and J by 0 bases, with 5 bases of the junction left unmatched. Per the germline V gene, CDR1 is SGHRS and CDR2 is YFSETQ. The CDR3 is 16 amino acids. The CDR3 loop reads CASSWGQTATNEKLFF. The CDR3 region has the DNA TGCGCCAGCAGCTGGGGACAGACTGCAACTAATGAAAAACTGTTTTTT.

The sample holds one count of this clone. The genes are TRBV5-1 and TRBJ2-1; TRBD2 matches at 11 bases. The CDR3 sequence is 16 residues long. CDR1 and CDR2 (germline): SGHRS, YFSETQ. Losses at the gene ends were 3 bases for V and 5 bases for J; bases not matched to a gene: 7. The CDR3 region is CASSSTGTSGDNEQFF. CDR3 DNA sequence: TGCGCCAGCAGCTCTACCGGGACTAGCGGTGACAATGAGCAGTTCTTC.

V gene TRBV27 combines with J gene TRBJ1-2, with 7 bases aligning to TRBD1. There are 15 residues in the CDR3. Germline V gene sequence: CDR1 MNHEY, CDR2 SMNVEV (reference sequence). Trimming took 0 bases from V and 3 from J; bases not matched to a gene: 4. This chain's CDR3 is CASSLSSGQYYGYTF. CDR3 bases: TGTGCCAGCAGTTTATCATCGGGACAGTACTATGGCTACACCTTC.

The chain joins TRBV21-1 to TRBJ2-7; the DNA was not used to check the table's D call, TRBD1. TRBV21-1 represents a pseudogene. The CDR3 totals 14 residues. This CDR3 is CASTQGTGGGEQYF. Written as DNA, the CDR3 is TGTGCCAGCACCCAGGGGACAGGGGGGGGCGAGCAGTACTTC.

V is TRBV5-6 and J is TRBJ2-1, with TRBD2 identical over 7 bases. The J segment lost 11 bases and the V segment lost 0 bases, leaving 2 bases of the junction unmatched. Per the germline V gene, CDR1 is SGHDT and CDR2 is YYEEEE. The CDR3 totals 12 residues. CDR3 DNA sequence: TGTGCCAGCAGCTTGGTGGGGGGGAAGCAGTTCTTC. Its translation: CASSLVGGKQFF.

This sequence joins TRBV28 and TRBJ1-1, with D tentatively TRBD1 (5 bases). CDR1 and CDR2 from the germline V gene are MDHEN and SYDVKM. The V end was cut by 4 bases, the J end by 1 base, with 13 bases between. This CDR3 has 15 amino acids. The CDR3 DNA reads TGTGCCAGCAGTTCCCCCGGAGGGGCGAACACTGAAGCTTTCTTT. It encodes CASSSPGGANTEAFF.

The rearrangement uses TRBV5-1 and TRBJ1-3; 7 nucleotides agree with TRBD1. The V segment lost 2 bases and the J segment 0 bases; nucleotides outside the gene matches: 5. This CDR3 contains 16 residues. Per the germline V gene, CDR1 is SGHRS and CDR2 is YFSETQ. The CDR3 protein is CASSFGTENSGNTIYF. CDR3 DNA sequence: TGCGCCAGCAGCTTCGGGACAGAAAACTCTGGAAACACCATATATTTT.

This clone was counted between two and nine times. This rearrangement joins TRBV5-1 to TRBJ2-4, with TRBD2 identical over 8 bases. Per the germline V gene, CDR1 is SGHRS and CDR2 is YFSETQ. This CDR3 is built from 16 residues. After removal of 1 base from V and 6 bases from J, the junction contained 9 bases not matched to a gene. CDR3 nucleotide sequence: TGCGCCAGCAGCTTGACGGGACTAGAGGCACGAAACATTCAGTACTTC. This translates into CASSLTGLEARNIQYF.

This clone was counted between two and nine times. The gene calls are TRBV7-9 and TRBJ1-4; weak D call: TRBD1 (5 bases). Germline CDR1 reads SEHNR; CDR2 reads FQNEAQ (reference sequence). V shed 5 bases and J shed 3 bases, with 19 bases lying between them. The CDR3 length is 17 residues. CDR3 residues: CASSPMGLGRANEKLFF. The CDR3 DNA is TGTGCCAGCAGCCCGATGGGACTGGGTAGGGCTAATGAAAAACTGTTTTTT.

V and J are TRBV5-6 and TRBJ2-5; tentatively, D is TRBD2 (7 bases). Germline CDR1 SGHDT, CDR2 YYEEEE. CDR3 length: 16 residues. V gave up 6 bases and J gave up 5 bases, with 23 bases separating them. The chain's CDR3 is CASTFRPAGEGETQYF. In DNA form, the CDR3 reads TGTGCCAGCACCTTTCGGCCCGCAGGGGAGGGGGAGACCCAGTACTTC.

Only a few counts were recorded for this clone. This chain connects TRBV7-9 to TRBJ2-7; D is ambiguous. Looked up from germline, CDR1 is SEHNR and CDR2 is FQNEAQ (reference sequence). CDR3 length: 12 residues. The V and J ends lost 2 bases and 2 bases respectively, with 4 bases between them. This CDR3 reads CASSLSAYEQYF. The DNA for the CDR3 is TGTGCCAGCAGCTTATCAGCCTACGAGCAGTACTTC. Full variable domain (outside the CDR3, taken from reference TRBV7-9 and TRBJ2-7): DTGVSQNPRHKITKRGQNVTFRCDPISEHNRLYWYRQTLGQGPEFLTYFQNEAQLEKSRLLSDRFSAERPKGSFSTLEIQRTEQGDSAMYLCASSLSAYEQYFGPGTRLTVT.

The sample holds one count of this clone. The genes are TRBV6-1 and TRBJ2-1; D possibly corresponds to TRBD1 (6 bases). V gave up 2 bases and J gave up 2 bases, with 13 bases separating them. The CDR3 is 16 residues long. Germline CDR1 reads MNHNS; CDR2 reads SASEGT. CDR3 in amino acids: CASSEIKGTPYNEQFF. The CDR3 DNA follows: TGTGCCAGCAGTGAAATTAAGGGGACACCCTACAATGAGCAGTTCTTC.

This clone has only a few counts. The chain joins TRBV25-1 to TRBJ1-3; TRBD1 matches 7 bases. From germline, CDR1 is MGHDK and CDR2 SYGVNS. The V segment lost 6 bases and the J segment 3 bases; nucleotides outside the gene matches: 8. The CDR3 sequence is 15 residues long. The CDR3 coding sequence is TGTGCCAGCAGCTCCTGGGGGGACAGTGGAAACACCATATATTTT. Residues: CASSSWGDSGNTIYF.

This rearrangement joins TRBV7-9 to TRBJ2-7; TRBD1 agrees at 7 bases. Losses at the gene ends were 5 bases for V and 1 base for J; bases not matched to a gene: 8. In germline, CDR1 is SEHNR, CDR2 FQNEAQ (reference sequence). The CDR3 has 15 residues. The CDR3 is CASSETGELSYEQYF. The CDR3 DNA reads as TGTGCCAGCAGCGAAACAGGGGAACTATCCTACGAGCAGTACTTC.

The gene calls are TRBV7-6 and TRBJ1-4; a weak D match, TRBD1 (6 bases). The CDR3 runs to 14 residues. Germline CDR1 SGHVS, CDR2 FNYEAQ. V was pared by 4 bases and J by 4 bases, with 10 bases between. The CDR3 coding sequence is TGTGCCAGCAGCTCGACAGGTTTTAATGAAAAACTGTTTTTT. This translates into CASSSTGFNEKLFF.

The chain employs TRBV18 and TRBJ1-4; perhaps TRBD1 as D (6 bases). The CDR3 extends over 15 amino acids. Trimming removed 3 bases at V and 6 bases at J, with 14 bases between. The V gene's germline CDR1 is KGHSH and CDR2 LQKENI. The CDR3 protein is CASSPERTEYEKLFF. The CDR3 DNA reads as TGTGCCAGCTCACCCGAGCGGACAGAGTATGAAAAACTGTTTTTT.

This chain uses TRBV5-1 with TRBJ1-3, with TRBD1 matching over 8 bases. V lost 4 bases to trimming and J lost 0 bases; unmatched junction nucleotides: 6. This CDR3 comprises 16 residues. Looked up from germline, CDR1 is SGHRS and CDR2 is YFSETQ. The CDR3 coding sequence is TGCGCCAGCAGCGAGGACAGGGCCTTCTCTGGAAACACCATATATTTT. Protein sequence: CASSEDRAFSGNTIYF.

The chain is built from TRBV28 and TRBJ1-2; D may be TRBD1 (5 bases). The germline V gene has CDR1 MDHEN and CDR2 SYDVKM. Trimming removed 5 bases at V and 2 bases at J, with 18 bases between. The CDR3 covers 16 residues. DNA for the CDR3: TGTGCCAGCAGTCCCCTAACTCAGGGTTTGAACTATGGCTACACCTTC. Translating it yields CASSPLTQGLNYGYTF.